The sequence of this T cell receptor (beta chain) was determined in a study of CD8+ T cells in alopecia areata. Looking at the study overall: Treated patients swallowed 5 to 10 mg of oral tofacitinib twice daily. Tofacitinib treatment spanned 6 to 18 months, with 6 months off drug afterward.

This sample's treatment: oral pan-JAK inhibitor, 5-10 mg twice daily. This clone was recorded only once. Its target is unknown. At one end the junction does not follow the germline gene, possibly because of a read error. Broader study findings: In scalp and blood, many expanded lesional clones persisted during tofacitinib. Besides other cells, scalp samples also yield sequences of resident alphabeta T cells from normal skin.

Extracted from the samples, RNA was reverse transcribed into cDNA to serve as the sequencing template. This table comes from immunoSEQ multiplex PCR, and its TCRdb copy is limited to in-frame clones, with some not included. Altogether more than 95,000 clones are present, around 86% being singletons, with the ten largest covering 11%. CDR1 and CDR2 from the germline V gene are SSHAT and FNYEAQ (reference sequence). CDR3 size: 14 residues. Sample: CD8+ T cells sorted from blood, taken at roughly week 30, from a patient treated with tofacitinib. The TCR originated in a human donor with alopecia areata. The chain carries TRBV7-7 and TRBJ2-5; no firm D call. The CDR3 coding sequence is TGTGCTAGCAGCTTCGGAGACGGACAAGAGACCCAGTACTTC. This sequence encodes CASSFGDGQETQYF.